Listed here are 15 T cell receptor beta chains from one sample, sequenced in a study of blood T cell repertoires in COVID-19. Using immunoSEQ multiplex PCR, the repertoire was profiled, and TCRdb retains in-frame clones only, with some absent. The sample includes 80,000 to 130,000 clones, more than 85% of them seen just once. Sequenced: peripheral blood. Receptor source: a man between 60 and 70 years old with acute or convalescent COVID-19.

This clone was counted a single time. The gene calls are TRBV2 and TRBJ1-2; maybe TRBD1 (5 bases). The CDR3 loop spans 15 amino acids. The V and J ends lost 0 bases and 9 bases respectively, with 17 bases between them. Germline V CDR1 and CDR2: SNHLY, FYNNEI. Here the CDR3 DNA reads TGTGCCAGCAGTGAAGCGATTGGACTGGGACTGAGCTACACCTTC. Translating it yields CASSEAIGLGLSYTF. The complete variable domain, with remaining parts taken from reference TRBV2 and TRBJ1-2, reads EPEVTQTPSHQVTQMGQEVILRCVPISNHLYFYWYRQILGQKVEFLVSFYNNEISEKSEIFDDQFSVERPDGSNFTLKIRSTKLEDSAMYFCASSEAIGLGLSYTFGSGTRLTVV.

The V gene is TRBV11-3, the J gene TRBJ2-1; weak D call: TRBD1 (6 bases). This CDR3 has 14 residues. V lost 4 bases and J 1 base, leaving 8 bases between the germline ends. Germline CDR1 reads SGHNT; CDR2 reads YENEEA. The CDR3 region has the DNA TGTGCCAGCAGCTCCAGGGGATCCTACAATGAGCAGTTCTTC. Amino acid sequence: CASSSRGSYNEQFF.

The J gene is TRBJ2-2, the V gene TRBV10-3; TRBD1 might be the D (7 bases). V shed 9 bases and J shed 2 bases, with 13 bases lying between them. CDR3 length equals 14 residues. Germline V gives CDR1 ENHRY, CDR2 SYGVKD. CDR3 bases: TGTGCCATAGGCGGGACAGTTAACACCGGGGAGCTGTTTTTT. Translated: CAIGGTVNTGELFF.

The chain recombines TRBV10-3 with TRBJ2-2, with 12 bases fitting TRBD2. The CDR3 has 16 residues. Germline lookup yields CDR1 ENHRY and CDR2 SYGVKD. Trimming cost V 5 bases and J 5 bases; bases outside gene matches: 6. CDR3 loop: CAISHGLAGQTGELFF. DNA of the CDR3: TGTGCCATCAGTCACGGACTAGCGGGACAAACCGGGGAGCTGTTTTTT.

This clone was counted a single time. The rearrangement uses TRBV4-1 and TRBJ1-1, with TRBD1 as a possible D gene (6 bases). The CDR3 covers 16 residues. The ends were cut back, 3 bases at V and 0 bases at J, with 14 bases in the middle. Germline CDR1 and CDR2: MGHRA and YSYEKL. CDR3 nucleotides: TGCGCCAGCAGCCACCTAAGGGGGTCCGTGAACACTGAAGCTTTCTTT. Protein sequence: CASSHLRGSVNTEAFF.

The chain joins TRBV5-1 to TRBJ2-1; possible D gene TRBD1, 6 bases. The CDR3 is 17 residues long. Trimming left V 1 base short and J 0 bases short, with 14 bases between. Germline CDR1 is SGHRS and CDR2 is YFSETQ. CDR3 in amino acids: CASSLLSTGSSYNEQFF. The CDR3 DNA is TGCGCCAGCAGCTTGCTTAGCACAGGGAGCTCCTACAATGAGCAGTTCTTC.

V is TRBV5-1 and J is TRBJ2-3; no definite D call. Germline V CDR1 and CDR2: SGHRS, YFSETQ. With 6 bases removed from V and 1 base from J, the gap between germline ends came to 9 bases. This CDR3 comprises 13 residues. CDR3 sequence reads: CASNPVGTDTQYF. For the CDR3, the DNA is TGCGCCAGCAACCCGGTGGGCACAGATACGCAGTATTTT.

The chain's CDR3 is CSVSQGPFGTQYF. The DNA for the CDR3 is TGCAGCGTCTCACAGGGGCCTTTTGGGACCCAGTACTTC. The V gene is TRBV29-1, the J gene TRBJ2-5; 7 nucleotides align to TRBD1. In germline, CDR1 is SQVTM, CDR2 ANQGSEA. Unmatched junction bases numbered 11, after V lost 6 bases and J lost 7 bases. This CDR3 comprises 13 residues.

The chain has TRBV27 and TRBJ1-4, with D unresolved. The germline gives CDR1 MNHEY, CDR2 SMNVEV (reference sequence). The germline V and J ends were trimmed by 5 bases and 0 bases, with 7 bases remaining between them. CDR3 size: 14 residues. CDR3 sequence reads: CASSPFPTNEKLFF. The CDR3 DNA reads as TGTGCCAGCAGTCCCTTCCCAACTAATGAAAAACTGTTTTTT.

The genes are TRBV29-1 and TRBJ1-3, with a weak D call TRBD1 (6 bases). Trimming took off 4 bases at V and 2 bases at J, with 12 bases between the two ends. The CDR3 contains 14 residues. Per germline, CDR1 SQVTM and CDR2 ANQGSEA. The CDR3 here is CSVGLGQAGNTIYF. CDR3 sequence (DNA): TGCAGCGTTGGTCTGGGACAAGCTGGAAACACCATATATTTT.

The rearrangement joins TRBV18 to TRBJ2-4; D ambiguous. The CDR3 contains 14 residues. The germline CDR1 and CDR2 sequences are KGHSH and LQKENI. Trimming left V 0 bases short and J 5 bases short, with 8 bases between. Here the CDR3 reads CASSPPVAQNIQYF. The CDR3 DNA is TGTGCCAGCTCACCACCCGTGGCCCAAAACATTCAGTACTTC.

The CDR3 DNA reads as TGTGCCAGCAGTTTGAGAATTGAAGCTTTCTTT. Translating gives CASSLRIEAFF. This chain uses TRBV27 with TRBJ1-1; D not resolved. Trimming pared 3 bases from V and 7 bases from J, leaving 6 bases between. The V gene's germline CDR1 is MNHEY and CDR2 SMNVEV (reference sequence). This CDR3 is built from 11 residues.

The CDR3 DNA reads as TGCAGTGCTAGTAGGAGACAGTACTACGAGCAGTACTTC. Amino acid sequence: CSASRRQYYEQYF. The V gene is TRBV20-1, the J gene TRBJ2-7; D is perhaps TRBD1 (5 bases). There are 13 residues in the CDR3. Trimming stripped 3 bases from V and 3 bases from J, with 12 bases between. Germline lookup yields CDR1 DFQATT and CDR2 SNEGSKA (reference sequence).

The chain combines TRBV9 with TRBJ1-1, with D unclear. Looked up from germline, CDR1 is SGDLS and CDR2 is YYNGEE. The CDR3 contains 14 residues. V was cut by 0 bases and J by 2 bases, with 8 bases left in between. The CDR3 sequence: CASSVGGENTEAFF. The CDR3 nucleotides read TGTGCCAGCAGCGTAGGAGGAGAAAACACTGAAGCTTTCTTT.

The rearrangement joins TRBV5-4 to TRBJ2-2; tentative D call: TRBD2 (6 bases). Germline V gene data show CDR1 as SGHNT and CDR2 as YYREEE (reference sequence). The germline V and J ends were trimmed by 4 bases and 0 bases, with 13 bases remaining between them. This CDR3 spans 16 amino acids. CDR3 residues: CASSPTGLPNTGELFF. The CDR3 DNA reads TGTGCCAGCAGCCCAACGGGACTCCCGAACACCGGGGAGCTGTTTTTT.